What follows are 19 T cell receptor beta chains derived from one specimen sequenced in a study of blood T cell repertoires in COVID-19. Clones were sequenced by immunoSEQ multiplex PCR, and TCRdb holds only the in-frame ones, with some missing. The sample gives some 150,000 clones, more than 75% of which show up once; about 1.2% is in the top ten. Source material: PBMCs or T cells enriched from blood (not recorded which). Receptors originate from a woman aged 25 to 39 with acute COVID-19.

CDR3 loop: CASSFGIQGYEQYF. In DNA, the CDR3 is TGTGCCAGCAGCTTCGGGATACAGGGCTACGAGCAGTACTTC. The chain is built from TRBV11-2 and TRBJ2-7, with a tentative D call TRBD1 (6 bases). Trimming left V 3 bases short and J 3 bases short, with 12 bases between. Germline assignment: CDR1 SGHAT and CDR2 FQNNGV. CDR3 length: 14 residues.

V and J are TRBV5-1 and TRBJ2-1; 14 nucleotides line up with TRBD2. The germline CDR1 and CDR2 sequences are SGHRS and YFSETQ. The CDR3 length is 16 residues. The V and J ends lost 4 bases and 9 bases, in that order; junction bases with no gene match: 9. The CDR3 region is CASSPTTSGGGVEQFF. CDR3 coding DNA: TGCGCCAGCAGCCCGACGACTAGCGGGGGGGGTGTTGAGCAGTTCTTC.

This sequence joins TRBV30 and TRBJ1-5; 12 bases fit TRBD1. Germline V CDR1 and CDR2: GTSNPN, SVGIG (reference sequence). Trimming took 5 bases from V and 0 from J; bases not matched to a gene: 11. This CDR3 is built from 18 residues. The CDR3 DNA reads TGTGCCTGGTCCGGGACAGGGGGCCGTAGGGGTAGCAATCAGCCCCAGCATTTT. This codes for CAWSGTGGRRGSNQPQHF.

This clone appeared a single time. Here the CDR3 reads CASSPGPDNQPQHF. CDR3 coding DNA: TGTGCCAGCAGCCCCGGTCCTGACAATCAGCCCCAGCATTTT. The genes are TRBV5-4 and TRBJ1-5; D is ambiguous. Trimming removed 4 bases from V and 3 bases from J, with 11 bases in between. CDR3 length: 14 amino acids. Per germline, CDR1 SGHNT and CDR2 YYREEE (reference sequence). Variable domain in full (rest from reference TRBV5-4 and TRBJ1-5): ETGVTQSPTHLIKTRGQQVTLRCSSQSGHNTVSWYQQALGQGPQFIFQYYREEENGRGNFPPRFSGLQFPNYSSELNVNALELDDSALYLCASSPGPDNQPQHFGDGTRLSIL.

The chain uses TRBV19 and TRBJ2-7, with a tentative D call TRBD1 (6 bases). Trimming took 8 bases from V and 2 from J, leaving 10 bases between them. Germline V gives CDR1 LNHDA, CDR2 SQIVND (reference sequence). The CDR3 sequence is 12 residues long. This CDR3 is CASQGPTYEQYF. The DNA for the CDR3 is TGTGCCAGTCAGGGGCCAACCTACGAGCAGTACTTC.

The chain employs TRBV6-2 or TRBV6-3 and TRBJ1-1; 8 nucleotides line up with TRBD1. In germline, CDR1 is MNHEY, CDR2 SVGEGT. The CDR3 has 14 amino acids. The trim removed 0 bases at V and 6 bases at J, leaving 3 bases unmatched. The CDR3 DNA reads TGTGCCAGCAGTTACTCGACAGGGGCTGCTGAAGCTTTCTTT. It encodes CASSYSTGAAEAFF.

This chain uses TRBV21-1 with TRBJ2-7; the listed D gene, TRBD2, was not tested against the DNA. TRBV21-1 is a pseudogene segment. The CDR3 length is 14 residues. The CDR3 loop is CASSKETSGYEQYF. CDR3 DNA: TGTGCCAGCAGCAAAGAGACTAGCGGGTACGAGCAGTACTTC.

The CDR3 sequence: CASSHGGASTEAFF. DNA of the CDR3: TGTGCCAGCAGCCACGGGGGGGCGTCCACTGAAGCTTTCTTT. The chain combines TRBV7-9 with TRBJ1-1, with a weak D call TRBD1 (6 bases). The CDR3 consists of 14 residues. From germline, CDR1 is SEHNR and CDR2 FQNEAQ (reference sequence). V shed 5 bases and J shed 4 bases, with 14 bases lying between them.

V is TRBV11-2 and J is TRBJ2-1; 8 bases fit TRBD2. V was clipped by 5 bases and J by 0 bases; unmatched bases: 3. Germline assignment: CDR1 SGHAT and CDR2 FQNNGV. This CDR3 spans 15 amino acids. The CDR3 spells CASSQTSGSYNEQFF. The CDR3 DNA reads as TGTGCCAGCAGCCAAACTAGCGGCTCCTACAATGAGCAGTTCTTC.

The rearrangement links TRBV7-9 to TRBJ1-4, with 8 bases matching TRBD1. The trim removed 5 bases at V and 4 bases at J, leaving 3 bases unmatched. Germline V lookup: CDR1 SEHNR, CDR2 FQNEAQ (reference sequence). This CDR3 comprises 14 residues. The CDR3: CASSPTGDNEKLFF. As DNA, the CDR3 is TGTGCCAGCAGCCCGACAGGGGATAATGAAAAACTGTTTTTT.

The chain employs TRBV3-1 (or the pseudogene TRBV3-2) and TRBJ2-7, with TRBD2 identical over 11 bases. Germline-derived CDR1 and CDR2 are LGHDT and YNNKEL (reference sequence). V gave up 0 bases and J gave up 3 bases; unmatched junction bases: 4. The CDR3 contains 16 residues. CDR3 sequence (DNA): TGTGCCAGCAGCCAAGATCCACTAGCGGGAGACTACGAGCAGTACTTC. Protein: CASSQDPLAGDYEQYF.

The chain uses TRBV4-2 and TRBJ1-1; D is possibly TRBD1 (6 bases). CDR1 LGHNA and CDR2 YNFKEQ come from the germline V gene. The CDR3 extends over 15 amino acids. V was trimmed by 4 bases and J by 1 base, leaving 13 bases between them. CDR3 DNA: TGTGCCAGCAGCCCCTTATACAGGGAGAACACTGAAGCTTTCTTT. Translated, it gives CASSPLYRENTEAFF.

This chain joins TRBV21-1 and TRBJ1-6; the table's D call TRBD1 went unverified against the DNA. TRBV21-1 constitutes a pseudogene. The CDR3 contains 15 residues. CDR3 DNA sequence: TGTGCCAGCAGCAAACAACAGATCATAAATTCACCCCTCCACTTT. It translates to CASSKQQIINSPLHF.

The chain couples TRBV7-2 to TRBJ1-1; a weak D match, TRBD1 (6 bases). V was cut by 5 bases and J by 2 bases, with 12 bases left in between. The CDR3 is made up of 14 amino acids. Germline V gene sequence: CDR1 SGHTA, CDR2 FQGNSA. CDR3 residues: CASSRTEVNTEAFF. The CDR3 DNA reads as TGTGCCAGCAGCCGGACAGAGGTCAACACTGAAGCTTTCTTT. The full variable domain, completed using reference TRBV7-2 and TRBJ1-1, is GAGVSQSPSNKVTEKGKDVELRCDPISGHTALYWYRQSLGQGLEFLIYFQGNSAPDKSGLPSDRFSAERTGGSVSTLTIQRTQQEDSAVYLCASSRTEVNTEAFFGQGTRLTVV.

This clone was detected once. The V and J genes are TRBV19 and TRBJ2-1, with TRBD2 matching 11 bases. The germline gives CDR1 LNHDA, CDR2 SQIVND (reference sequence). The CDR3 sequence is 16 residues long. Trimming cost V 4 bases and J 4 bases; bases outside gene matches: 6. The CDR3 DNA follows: TGTGCCAGTAGTACCTCCGGGACTAGCGGATACAATGAGCAGTTCTTC. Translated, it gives CASSTSGTSGYNEQFF.

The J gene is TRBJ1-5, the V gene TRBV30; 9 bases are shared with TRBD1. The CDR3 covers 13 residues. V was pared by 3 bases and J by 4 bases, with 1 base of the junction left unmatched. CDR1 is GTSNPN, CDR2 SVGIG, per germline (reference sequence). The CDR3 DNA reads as TGTGCCTGGAGCGGGACAGGGAATCAGCCCCAGCATTTT. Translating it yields CAWSGTGNQPQHF.

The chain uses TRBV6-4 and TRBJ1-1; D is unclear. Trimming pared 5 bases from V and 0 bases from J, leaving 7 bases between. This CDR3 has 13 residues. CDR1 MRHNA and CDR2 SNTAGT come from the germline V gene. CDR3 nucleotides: TGTGCCAGCAGTCGTCAGATGAACACTGAAGCTTTCTTT. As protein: CASSRQMNTEAFF.

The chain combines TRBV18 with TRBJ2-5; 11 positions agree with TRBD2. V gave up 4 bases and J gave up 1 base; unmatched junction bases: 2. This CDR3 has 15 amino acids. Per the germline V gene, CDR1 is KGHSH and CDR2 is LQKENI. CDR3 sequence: CASSQGLAVQETQYF. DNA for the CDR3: TGTGCCAGCTCACAGGGACTAGCGGTCCAAGAGACCCAGTACTTC.

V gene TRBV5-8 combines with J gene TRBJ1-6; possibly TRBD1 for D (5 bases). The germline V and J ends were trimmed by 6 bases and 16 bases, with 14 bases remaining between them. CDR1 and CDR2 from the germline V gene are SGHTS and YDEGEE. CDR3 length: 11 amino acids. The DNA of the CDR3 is TGTGCCAGCAAATTTGGGGCCAATCTCCACTTT. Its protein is CASKFGANLHF.